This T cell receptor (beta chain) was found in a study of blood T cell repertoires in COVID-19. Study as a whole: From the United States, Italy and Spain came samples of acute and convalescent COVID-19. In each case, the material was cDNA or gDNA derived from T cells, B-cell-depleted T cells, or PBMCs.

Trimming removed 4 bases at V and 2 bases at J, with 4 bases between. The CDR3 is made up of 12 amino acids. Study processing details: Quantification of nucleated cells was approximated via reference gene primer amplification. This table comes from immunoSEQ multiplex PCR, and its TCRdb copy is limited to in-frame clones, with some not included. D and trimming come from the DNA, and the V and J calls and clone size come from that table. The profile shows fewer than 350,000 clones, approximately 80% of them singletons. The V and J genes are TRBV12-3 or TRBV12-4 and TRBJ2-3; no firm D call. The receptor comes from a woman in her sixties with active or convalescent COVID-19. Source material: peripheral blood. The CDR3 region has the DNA TGTGCCAGCAGTTCGTTCACAGATACGCAGTATTTT. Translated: CASSSFTDTQYF.